The entry below gives a single T cell receptor (beta chain) sequence along with its context. The sample carries other DNA sequences with the same CDR3. Primers for the PCR totalled 60 Vbeta and 13 Jbeta. Here immunoSEQ multiplex PCR was the method, and the copy in TCRdb shows in-frame clones only, minus some. This table has roughly 100,000 clones, roughly three quarters appearing once. This record comes from a study of cytomegalovirus exposure and HLA in healthy donors. Trimming stripped 0 bases from V and 0 bases from J, with 2 bases between. Per the germline V gene, CDR1 is SGHRS and CDR2 is YFSETQ. The CDR3 runs 13 residues.

The gene calls are TRBV5-1 and TRBJ2-3; D gene ambiguous. The material sequenced was PBMCs. The TCR sequence derives from a woman aged 60-75 years in good health and CMV-seropositive. The CDR3, as DNA: TGCGCCAGCAGCTTGGCTAGCACAGATACGCAGTATTTT. This codes for CASSLASTDTQYF.